This section outlines one T cell receptor beta chain sequence together with its context. This sample stems from a study of blood T cell repertoires in COVID-19. Study-wide context: Researchers got acute and convalescent COVID-19 samples from the United States, Italy and Spain.

Enrolment of Seattle patients took place during active infection, and they were followed longitudinally. Assay used: immunoSEQ multiplex PCR; TCRdb lists only in-frame clones, some missing. The sample holds some 230,000 clones, approximately 78% seen once. The sample comprised peripheral blood. The source is a woman older than 75 with COVID-19, enrolled during active disease.

CDR3: CASSPGSLAGGTDTQYF. The CDR3 coding sequence is TGTGCCAGCAGCCCTGGATCACTAGCGGGAGGCACAGATACGCAGTATTTT. This chain connects TRBV11-3 to TRBJ2-3, with 11 bases aligning to TRBD2. This CDR3 is 17 amino acids long. Germline V gene lookup returns CDR1 SGHNT and CDR2 YENEEA. The V segment lost 5 bases and the J segment 1 base; nucleotides outside the gene matches: 8.